This TCR beta chain was documented in a study of blood T cell repertoires in COVID-19. The ends lost 3 bases at V and 4 bases at J; junction bases unmatched: 9. The CDR3 has 16 residues. Germline V lookup: CDR1 SGHVS, CDR2 FQNEAQ. Sequencing was performed with immunoSEQ multiplex PCR; in TCRdb, only in-frame clones are kept and a portion is missing. The top ten clones hold approximately 2.4% of a sample with just over 300,000 clones, about 90% of them seen once. Input material: peripheral blood. The sequence was obtained from a man between 18 and 29 years old with active or convalescent COVID-19. This chain connects TRBV7-8 to TRBJ2-7, with 10 positions matching TRBD1. The CDR3 DNA reads as TGTGCCAGCAGCTTTGGACAGGGGGTAGTTGTTTACGAGCAGTACTTC. Translating gives CASSFGQGVVVYEQYF.